The source of this T cell receptor beta chain is a study of T-cell reconstitution after alpha-beta-depleted transplantation in children. Study observations and caveats: T-cell counts and diversity were attributed mostly to newly produced T cells one year after transplant.

Researchers prepared the TCRbeta library using unique molecular identifiers, the study reports. TCRdb passed the PCR reads through MiXCR, listing each CDR3 protein once. The repertoire holds more than 400,000 distinct CDR3 sequences, with over 40% as singletons. This clonotype appeared a few times. Its matching antigen is unknown. Germline V CDR1 and CDR2: SEHNR, FQNEAQ (reference sequence). The CDR3 contains 13 residues. Trimming took 5 bases from V and 3 from J, leaving 11 bases between them. The chain couples TRBV7-9 to TRBJ2-7; D perhaps matches TRBD1 (5 bases). Sequencing was performed on PBMCs, taken before TCRalphabeta/CD19-depleted stem cell transplant. This clonotype originated in a girl aged 2 to 9 with aplastic anemia, due to receive a stem cell transplant. The CDR3: CASSARQLYEQYF. The CDR3 nucleotides read TGTGCCAGCAGCGCCCGACAGCTCTACGAGCAGTACTTC.